Presented here are 19 T cell receptor beta chains from one specimen sequenced in a study of cytomegalovirus exposure and HLA in healthy donors. PCR involved 60 Vbeta and 13 Jbeta primers. Profiled with immunoSEQ multiplex PCR; TCRdb holds only in-frame clones, not every one. The profile shows around 110,000 clones, about 86% of them singletons. Sample: PBMCs. All receptors come from a woman aged 30 to 39 in good health and CMV-seronegative.

This clone has only one observation. The J gene is TRBJ2-1, the V gene TRBV27; D gene unclear. This CDR3 is 15 amino acids long. In germline, CDR1 is MNHEY, CDR2 SMNVEV (reference sequence). V lost 2 bases to trimming and J lost 0 bases, with 8 bases between them. The CDR3 sequence: CASSLVPSSYNEQFF. CDR3 nucleotides: TGTGCCAGCAGTTTAGTCCCGAGCTCCTACAATGAGCAGTTCTTC.

The V call is TRBV6-5, the J call TRBJ1-1, with TRBD1 identical over 7 bases. This CDR3 is 14 amino acids long. Germline CDR1 and CDR2: MNHEY and SVGAGI. V gave up 6 bases and J gave up 1 base; unmatched junction bases: 5. CDR3 DNA: TGTGCCAGCAGCCAAAACAGGGGGAACACTGAAGCTTTCTTT. Translating it yields CASSQNRGNTEAFF.

The chain combines TRBV25-1 with TRBJ1-4, with a possible D match to TRBD1 (6 bases). Germline V gene data show CDR1 as MGHDK and CDR2 as SYGVNS. Trimming cost V 8 bases and J 4 bases, with 20 bases left between them. The CDR3 covers 16 residues. The CDR3 DNA reads TGTGCCAGCGGGCCCATCAGGGGTGATGGTAATGAAAAACTGTTTTTT. It encodes CASGPIRGDGNEKLFF.

This chain links TRBV19 with TRBJ2-7, with a weak D call TRBD2 (6 bases). The CDR3 contains 13 residues. Germline CDR1 reads LNHDA; CDR2 reads SQIVND (reference sequence). CDR3 sequence: CAFLGGVTYEQYF. The CDR3, as DNA: TGTGCATTTTTGGGGGGAGTTACCTACGAGCAGTACTTC.

The chain combines TRBV7-2 with TRBJ2-7; TRBD2 matches at 10 bases. V trimming: 5 bases; J trimming: 7 bases; junction bases outside the gene matches: 17. The CDR3 runs to 17 residues. CDR1 and CDR2 from the germline V gene are SGHTA and FQGNSA. Here the CDR3 DNA reads TGTGCCAGCAGCCCAAGACGTGGACTAGCGGATATTGTTGAGCAGTACTTC. This codes for CASSPRRGLADIVEQYF.

The chain employs TRBV4-2 and TRBJ2-7, with TRBD2 identical over 9 bases. CDR1 is LGHNA, CDR2 YNFKEQ, per germline. The CDR3 spans 16 residues. V lost 2 bases and J lost 2; bases outside the gene matches: 7. The chain's CDR3 is CASSQQKAGGAYEQYF. The DNA for the CDR3 is TGTGCCAGCAGCCAACAGAAAGCGGGAGGAGCCTACGAGCAGTACTTC.

V usage is TRBV28 and J usage is TRBJ2-3; 7 bases align to TRBD2. CDR1 and CDR2 (germline): MDHEN, SYDVKM. The CDR3 covers 13 residues. V trimming: 5 bases; J trimming: 9 bases; junction bases outside the gene matches: 8. This CDR3 is CASSLGGSSTQYF. The CDR3 DNA sequence: TGTGCCAGCAGTCTGGGGGGGTCTAGCACGCAGTATTTT.

The J gene is TRBJ2-7, the V gene TRBV7-2, with 10 positions matching TRBD1. From germline, CDR1 is SGHTA and CDR2 FQGNSA. The CDR3 consists of 19 residues. V was pared by 2 bases and J by 2 bases, with 15 bases of the junction left unmatched. In DNA, the CDR3 is TGTGCCAGCAGCTTATCTACGTTGGGCCGGGACAGGGGCCCCTACGAGCAGTACTTC. The encoded protein is CASSLSTLGRDRGPYEQYF.

The chain has TRBV23-1 and TRBJ1-2; 10 nucleotides align to TRBD1. TRBV23-1 is reported as an ORF; its role is uncertain. Trimming removed 8 bases from V and 4 bases from J; junction bases left unmatched: 1. The CDR3 is 12 amino acids. The CDR3, as DNA: TGCGCCAGCGGGACAGGGGCCTATGGCTACACCTTC. Translated, it gives CASGTGAYGYTF.

Remarks on this clone: One end of the junction does not line up with germline, which may come from a read error. This CDR3 is also generated by other DNA sequences in the sample. The gene calls are TRBV2 and TRBJ1-3; D ambiguous. Germline V gene sequence: CDR1 SNHLY, CDR2 FYNNEI. This CDR3 spans 16 amino acids. The CDR3 region is CASSDRGMASGNTIYF. CDR3 coding DNA: TGTGCCAGCAGTGATCGGGGTATGGCCTCTGGAAACACCATATACTTT.

The V and J genes are TRBV5-1 and TRBJ2-5, with 8 nucleotides matching TRBD2. Trimming removed 5 bases from V and 1 base from J; junction bases left unmatched: 4. Per germline, CDR1 SGHRS and CDR2 YFSETQ. This CDR3 region has 14 residues. The DNA for the CDR3 is TGCGCCAGCAGGGTAGCGGGGATCCAAGAGACCCAGTACTTC. Translation: CASRVAGIQETQYF.

The chain joins TRBV4-1 to TRBJ2-1, with D possibly TRBD2 on 8 matching bases. Germline CDR1 reads MGHRA; CDR2 reads YSYEKL. CDR3 length: 19 amino acids. V was trimmed by 3 bases and J by 12 bases, leaving 33 bases between them. CDR3 nucleotide sequence: TGCGCCAGCAGCCAGTCGGCAGGGGGAGCGGGACTAGGGGTGGTGGGGCAGTTCTTC. Protein sequence: CASSQSAGGAGLGVVGQFF.

The chain joins TRBV10-3 to TRBJ1-1, with D hard to call. V shed 2 bases and J shed 3 bases, with 10 bases lying between them. This CDR3 has 14 residues. CDR1 is ENHRY and CDR2 is SYGVKD in the germline V gene. The CDR3 here is CAISEKEGHTEAFF. For the CDR3, the DNA is TGTGCCATCAGTGAGAAGGAGGGCCACACTGAAGCTTTCTTT.

The gene calls are TRBV25-1 and TRBJ1-2; D is undetermined. CDR3 length: 12 residues. The V end lost 4 bases, the J end lost 3 bases, and 6 bases lay between the germline ends. The germline V gene encodes CDR1 MGHDK and CDR2 SYGVNS. The CDR3, as DNA: TGTGCCAGCAGTGGGAGTTACTATGGCTACACCTTC. It is translated as CASSGSYYGYTF.

CDR3 sequence (DNA): TGTGCCAGACGAAATTTGGGGGGCCAGTACTTC. Amino acids: CARRNLGGQYF. The chain couples TRBV6-8 to TRBJ2-5; a possible D gene is TRBD2 (6 bases). This CDR3 contains 11 residues. Germline CDR1 MNHGY, CDR2 SAAAGT. V lost 9 bases to trimming and J lost 10 bases, with 15 bases between them.

The chain joins TRBV11-2 to TRBJ2-5, with no clear D. The J call could be wrong; TRBJ2-7 is a better fit for the DNA end. CDR3 length equals 13 residues. Germline V gene data show CDR1 as SGHAT and CDR2 as FQNNGV. CDR3 bases: TGTGCCTCCACCCCAGGCTCTACCTACGAGCAGTACTTC. Protein product: CASTPGSTYEQYF.

The chain employs TRBV27 and TRBJ2-7; the D gene is possibly TRBD1 (5 bases). V was shortened by 5 bases and J by 4 bases, with 12 bases between the two germline ends. The CDR3 length is 13 residues. Germline CDR1 reads MNHEY; CDR2 reads SMNVEV (reference sequence). CDR3 region: CASSPLDSYEQYF. The DNA of the CDR3 is TGTGCCAGCAGTCCTCTAGACAGTTACGAGCAGTACTTC.

This chain connects TRBV11-2 to TRBJ2-7; possible D gene TRBD2, 7 bases. CDR1 and CDR2 (germline): SGHAT, FQNNGV. The CDR3 length is 16 residues. Trimming took 7 bases from V and 0 from J, leaving 19 bases between them. The CDR3 protein is CASTERGEGHSYEQYF. The CDR3 region has the DNA TGTGCCAGCACCGAGAGGGGGGAGGGCCACTCCTACGAGCAGTACTTC.

The V gene is TRBV10-3, the J gene TRBJ1-2, with unresolved D. Germline CDR1 ENHRY, CDR2 SYGVKD. This CDR3 spans 12 amino acids. Deletions cut 6 bases from V and 8 bases from J, with 13 bases between. CDR3 bases: TGTGCCATCAGCCGGGAGCCGGGAGGCTACACCTTC. It codes for CAISREPGGYTF.